The next 7 T cell receptor beta chains were all read from a single sample in a study of blood T cell repertoires in COVID-19. The method was immunoSEQ multiplex PCR; TCRdb's version includes in-frame clones alone and lacks a portion of them. The sample holds under 200,000 clones; roughly 80% are singletons and the top ten take approximately 12%. Sample: PBMCs or T cells enriched from blood (not recorded which). The receptors shown here come from a man aged 45-65 years who had recovered from COVID-19.

The rearrangement links TRBV28 to TRBJ2-1; the D gene is possibly TRBD2 (5 bases). Deletions cut 3 bases from V and 7 bases from J, with 13 bases between. The CDR3 consists of 14 residues. The germline CDR1 and CDR2 sequences are MDHEN and SYDVKM. The CDR3 protein is CASSFERAGNEQFF. The DNA of the CDR3 is TGTGCCAGCAGTTTCGAAAGGGCGGGTAATGAGCAGTTCTTC.

The V call is TRBV11-2, the J call TRBJ2-3; possibly TRBD2 for D (5 bases). The CDR3 loop spans 14 amino acids. CDR1 is SGHAT and CDR2 is FQNNGV in the germline V gene. V lost 1 base and J lost 4, with 9 bases in between. The CDR3 sequence is CASSLAVSADTQYF. DNA for the CDR3: TGTGCCAGCAGCTTAGCGGTTAGCGCAGATACGCAGTATTTT.

The chain is built from TRBV6-6 and TRBJ2-7; 7 bases align to TRBD1. The trim removed 8 bases at V and 1 base at J, leaving 14 bases unmatched. This CDR3 comprises 16 residues. Germline CDR1 is MNHNY and CDR2 is SVGAGI (reference sequence). CDR3 coding DNA: TGTGCCAGCGGAGACAGGGCCGGGGTGTTATCCTACGAGCAGTACTTC. It yields the protein CASGDRAGVLSYEQYF.

This CDR3 is CASSQGTGAEGYEQYF. CDR3 bases: TGCGCCAGCAGCCAAGGGACGGGAGCGGAGGGCTACGAGCAGTACTTC. This chain uses TRBV4-3 with TRBJ2-7; D may be TRBD2 (6 bases). CDR1 LGHNA and CDR2 YSLEER come from the germline V gene. The CDR3 has 16 amino acids. V was cut by 1 base and J by 3 bases, with 16 bases left in between.

CDR3 residues: CASRRDTSYEQYF. The CDR3 nucleotides are TGCGCCAGCAGAAGGGACACCTCCTACGAGCAGTACTTC. The chain has TRBV5-1 and TRBJ2-7; weak D call: TRBD1 (6 bases). V lost 5 bases to trimming and J lost 0 bases, with 9 bases between them. The CDR3 sequence is 13 residues long. Per the germline V gene, CDR1 is SGHRS and CDR2 is YFSETQ.

A word on this clone: Relative to the germline gene, one junction end is altered; a read error may explain this. The V and J genes are TRBV3-1 (or the pseudogene TRBV3-2) and TRBJ1-4; D is possibly TRBD1 (6 bases). CDR1 LGHDT and CDR2 YNNKEL come from the germline V gene (reference sequence). The CDR3 has 14 amino acids. The CDR3 spells CASSQEVDDDRLVF. In DNA, the CDR3 is TGTGCCAGCAGCCAAGAGGTAGACGACGACAGGTTAGTTTTT.

The table lists this clone with a count of one. A junction end diverges from the germline sequence, so it may reflect a read error. J is TRBJ2-5 and V is TRBV7-7, with D perhaps assigned TRBD1 or TRBD2 (6 bases each). Germline assignment: CDR1 SSHAT and CDR2 FNYEAQ (reference sequence). The CDR3 runs to 15 residues. The CDR3 DNA follows: TGTGCTAGCAGCTTAGGGGGGACTTTCCAAGAGACCCAGTACTTC. Amino acid sequence: CASSLGGTFQETQYF.